This is a list of T cell receptor beta chains from one sample in a study of shared clonotypes between healthy human individuals. Assay: immunoSEQ multiplex PCR; the TCRdb copy retains only in-frame clones and omits some. This table holds some 1.4 million clones, over 95% found once. Sequenced material: naive CD4+ T cells sorted from blood. The receptors derive from a man aged 25 to 40 in good health. Each CDR3 is given with its conserved first and last residue. The D gene is left open where the match is weak. Part of the rows lack a size; the others show once, few, many or a class for expanded clones.

TRBJ1-1 | TRBV6-5 | . | . | TGTGCCAGCAGTCAGGGAGGCACTGAAGCTTTCTTT | CASSQGGTEAFF
TRBJ2-5 | TRBV18 | . | . | TGTGCCAGCACAACGGGATTGGAGACCCAGTACTTC | CASTTGLETQYF
TRBJ2-7 | TRBV28 | . | TRBD2 | TGTGCCAGCAGACCTAGCGGTAGGAGCTCCTACGAGCAGTACTTC | CASRPSGRSSYEQYF
TRBJ2-1 | TRBV15 | . | . | TGTGCCACCAGCACCCCACCGGGGGAGCAGTTCTTC | CATSTPPGEQFF
TRBJ1-2 | TRBV5-8 | . | TRBD1 | TGTGCCAGCAGGCGACCGGGACAGTATGGCTACACCTTC | CASRRPGQYGYTF
TRBJ1-1 | TRBV6-5 | . | . | TGTGCCAGCAAGAGTTCCTACACTGAAGCTTTCTTT | CASKSSYTEAFF
TRBJ1-1 | TRBV7-9 | . | . | TGTGCCAGCAGCTTAGATCCGAACACTGAAGCTTTCTTT | CASSLDPNTEAFF
TRBJ1-2 | TRBV6-5 | . | TRBD1 | TGTGCCAGCAGTCCGACAGGGGGGAGCTACACCTTC | CASSPTGGSYTF
TRBJ2-7 | TRBV5-1 | . | TRBD1 | TGCGCCAGCAGCTTCGGGACAGGGGGTTCGGGAAACGAGCAGTACTTC | CASSFGTGGSGNEQYF
TRBJ2-2 | TRBV2 | . | . | TGTGCCAGCAGTGAGACCGGGGAGCTGTTTTTT | CASSETGELFF
TRBJ2-2 | TRBV9 | . | . | TGTGCCTCCCAGCGGACCGCCGACACCGGGGAGCTGTTTTTT | CASQRTADTGELFF
TRBJ1-2 | TRBV9 | . | . | TGTGCCAGCAGCCCGACAGATTGGGAGAACTATGGCTACACCTTC | CASSPTDWENYGYTF
TRBJ2-2 | TRBV4-2 | . | TRBD2 | TGTGCCAGTAAGAGACTAGCGGGCACCGGGGAGCTGTTTTTT | CASKRLAGTGELFF
TRBJ2-7 | TRBV28 | . | . | TGTGCCAGCACCCTTCGGATAGGTACCTCCTACGAGCAGTACTTC | CASTLRIGTSYEQYF
TRBJ2-7 | TRBV4-3 | . | . | TGCGCCAGCAGCCAGATGCTGACAGTCCCCTACGAGCAGTACTTC | CASSQMLTVPYEQYF
TRBJ2-7 | TRBV18 | . | . | TGTGCCAGCTCACCGCGGGACAGATCCCTGAAGCAGTACTTC | CASSPRDRSLKQYF
TRBJ2-5 | TRBV2 | . | . | TGTGCCAGCAGTGGTCCTAGTGGCGACCAGTACTTC | CASSGPSGDQYF
TRBJ2-1 | TRBV11-2 | . | . | TGTGCCAGCAGCCCCTTTTCTGGGTTTGAGCAGTTCTTC | CASSPFSGFEQFF
TRBJ1-4 | TRBV28 | . | TRBD1 | TGTGCCAGCAGTTTACGAAGGGACAGCCATGCAACTAATGAAAAACTGTTTTTT | CASSLRRDSHATNEKLFF
TRBJ2-7 | TRBV15 | . | TRBD1 | TGTGCCACCAGCAGTGCCCTGACAGGGTACCACGAGCAGTACTTC | CATSSALTGYHEQYF
TRBJ2-3 | TRBV11-2 | . | . | TGTGCCAGCAGCTTAGTTGGGACTGGACAGATTAGTAGTACGCAGTATTTT | CASSLVGTGQISSTQYF
TRBJ2-3 | TRBV19 | . | TRBD2 | TGTGCCAGTAGTATGGGACTAGCGGGAGGAGAGGATACGCAGTATTTT | CASSMGLAGGEDTQYF
TRBJ1-2 | TRBV7-3 | . | TRBD1 | TGTGCCAGCAGCTTTGGGACAGGGCGAGATGGCTACACCTTC | CASSFGTGRDGYTF
TRBJ2-3 | TRBV7-9 | . | . | TGTGCCAGCAGCTTAGCGGTCGGACGGAATACGCAGTATTTT | CASSLAVGRNTQYF
TRBJ2-7 | TRBV2 | . | . | TGTGCCAGCAGAAACAGGGGGGGGACCTACGAGCAGTACTTC | CASRNRGGTYEQYF
TRBJ2-1 | TRBV14 | once | . | TGTGCCAGCAGCCCCTTGAGGGGACTGTACTACAATGAGCAGTTCTTC | CASSPLRGLYYNEQFF
TRBJ2-3 | TRBV7-3 | . | . | TGTGCCAGCAGCTTATTTGAGTACCCAGATACGCAGTATTTT | CASSLFEYPDTQYF
TRBJ2-7 | TRBV4-1 | . | . | TGCGCCAGCAGCCGCCTACAGGGAATCCCCTACGAGCAGTACTTC | CASSRLQGIPYEQYF
TRBJ2-5 | TRBV5-1 | . | TRBD2 | TGCGCCAGCAGCTTGCGGGCGGGAGGCGGGGAGACCCAGTACTTC | CASSLRAGGGETQYF
TRBJ2-7 | TRBV6-5 | . | TRBD1 | TGTGCCAGCAGTTTGGGACAGGGGACCTACGAGCAGTACTTC | CASSLGQGTYEQYF
TRBJ2-5 | TRBV19 | . | TRBD2 | TGTGCCACCGGGGAGGGAGAGACCCAGTACTTC | CATGEGETQYF
TRBJ2-5 | TRBV5-4 | . | TRBD1 | TGTGCCAGCAGCTTGGCACAGGGGGCATGGGAGACCCAGTACTTC | CASSLAQGAWETQYF
TRBJ2-1 | TRBV2 | . | . | TGTGCCAGCAGAGGACTAATCGATGAGCAGTTCTTC | CASRGLIDEQFF
TRBJ2-5 | TRBV18 | once | . | TGTGCCAGCTCACCACTGAGGGCTAACCAAGAGACCCAGTACTTC | CASSPLRANQETQYF
TRBJ1-5 | TRBV27 | . | . | TGTGCCAGCGCCAGATCCAATCAGCCCCAGCATTTT | CASARSNQPQHF
TRBJ1-1 | TRBV5-6 | once | . | TGTGCCAGCAGCTTTTTTAGGGGCACTGAAGCTTTCTTT | CASSFFRGTEAFF
TRBJ2-3 | TRBV5-6 | . | TRBD1 | TGTGCCACGAGGGAGACAGGGAGAAGTGGTACGCAGTATTTT | CATRETGRSGTQYF
TRBJ2-2 | TRBV7-6 | . | TRBD2 | TGTGCCAGCAGCCCCGGACTAGCGGGAGGAATGAACACCGGGGAGCTGTTTTTT | CASSPGLAGGMNTGELFF
TRBJ1-4 | TRBV7-2 | once | . | TGTGCCAGCAGCCCGAAGTGGGGGAAACTGTTTTTT | CASSPKWGKLFF
TRBJ1-1 | TRBV2 | . | . | TGTGCCAGCAGTGAAGCTCGGAGACGGACTAAACGGATGACTGAAGCTTTCTTT | CASSEARRRTKRMTEAFF
TRBJ2-1 | TRBV19 | . | TRBD2 | TGTGCCAGTAGTACCGGACTAGCGGGAAACAATGAGCAGTTCTTC | CASSTGLAGNNEQFF
TRBJ2-2 | TRBV18 | . | . | TGTGCCAGCTCCCTCGGGACGGGGAACACCGGGGAGCTGTTTTTT | CASSLGTGNTGELFF
TRBJ2-7 | TRBV15 | . | TRBD2 | TGTGCCACCAGCAGGACTAGCGCAAATGAGCAGTACTTC | CATSRTSANEQYF
TRBJ2-1 | TRBV30 | . | TRBD2 | TGTGCCTGGAGCCGAGCGGGAGTGATCTACAATGAGCAGTTCTTC | CAWSRAGVIYNEQFF
TRBJ2-7 | TRBV5-1 | . | . | TGCGCCAGCAGCTCCACAGGACTAACCTACGAGCAGTACTTC | CASSSTGLTYEQYF
TRBJ2-5 | TRBV6-5 | . | TRBD1 | TGTGCCAGCAGCCCGGACAGGGGGTTAGAGACCCAGTACTTC | CASSPDRGLETQYF
TRBJ2-5 | TRBV2 | . | TRBD2 | TGTGCCAGCAGTGGGGCGGGAGTGTGGGAGACCCAGTACTTC | CASSGAGVWETQYF
TRBJ2-5 | TRBV5-1 | . | TRBD1 | TGCGCCAGCAGCCACTCTTCGACAGGGGCAGAGACCCAGTACTTC | CASSHSSTGAETQYF
TRBJ1-1 | TRBV29-1 | . | . | TGCAGCGTTCACGTGGCAGGGTGGTCTGAAGCTTTCTTT | CSVHVAGWSEAFF
TRBJ2-1 | TRBV5-1 | . | TRBD1 | TGCGCCAGCAGCTTGGCTACAGGGGGCGGCTACAATGAGCAGTTCTTC | CASSLATGGGYNEQFF
TRBJ2-3 | TRBV14 | . | . | TGTGCCAGCAGCAATAGGGGTTCCACAGATACGCAGTATTTT | CASSNRGSTDTQYF
TRBJ2-4 | TRBV6-6 | . | TRBD1 | TGTGCCAGCACTCTTGACAGGGACAAAAACATTCAGTACTTC | CASTLDRDKNIQYF
TRBJ1-2 | TRBV19 | . | . | TGTGCCAGTAGTATCCCCACACGCCACTATGGCTACACCTTC | CASSIPTRHYGYTF
TRBJ1-4 | TRBV2 | . | . | TGTGCCAGCAGTCCAGCCGGGACGGATAATGAAAAACTGTTTTTT | CASSPAGTDNEKLFF
TRBJ2-5 | TRBV7-6 | . | TRBD2 | TGTGCCAGCAGCTTAGGACTAGCGGGAGAGACCCAGTACTTC | CASSLGLAGETQYF
TRBJ2-3 | TRBV4-1 | . | . | TGCGCCAGCAGCCAAGACCCCACAGATACGCAGTATTTT | CASSQDPTDTQYF
TRBJ2-3 | TRBV5-1 | . | TRBD2 | TGCGCCAGCAGCTTGGAACTAGCGGGAGGGCTCTTGGGGGATACGCAGTATTTT | CASSLELAGGLLGDTQYF
TRBJ2-7 | TRBV29-1 | . | . | TGCAGCGTGGGCTCCAAGCTAAGGTCTAGCAAGCAGTACTTC | CSVGSKLRSSKQYF
TRBJ1-2 | TRBV6-1 | . | TRBD1 | TGTGCCAGCAGTGAGGGGACAGGGACCTATGGCTACACCTTC | CASSEGTGTYGYTF
TRBJ2-5 | TRBV5-1 | . | TRBD2 | TGCGCCAGCAATTCTAAGACTAGCGAGACCCAGTACTTC | CASNSKTSETQYF